The clone carrying this TCR beta chain was seen repeatedly, ten times or more. The antigen is not known. Unique molecular identifiers were present on the cDNA, and a universal primer site came from template switching. TCRdb used MiXCR to reprocess the 5' RACE reads, holding one entry per CDR3 protein. The sample lists hundreds of thousands of distinct CDR3 sequences; under 9.5% were seen once. These data belong to a study of identical twins. CDR3 length equals 14 residues. V shed 5 bases and J 6 bases; nucleotides not matched to a gene: 6. CDR1 is SQVTM and CDR2 is ANQGSEA in the germline V gene. The study, taken as a whole, reports: When twins shared out-of-frame alpha sequences, those sequences had excess low generation probability. Beta out-of-frame sequences showed weaker excess sharing between twins.

The sample was also reused in another study, on yellow fever vaccine responses in identical twins.

The sequence was collected from a young woman in good health. The rearrangement joins TRBV29-1 to TRBJ2-2, with 10 bases aligning to TRBD1. Source material: memory (CD45RO+) T cells sorted from blood. CDR3 protein: CSVKTGGNSGELFF. DNA of the CDR3: TGCAGCGTTAAGACAGGGGGCAACTCCGGGGAGCTGTTTTTT.